This record covers a single TCR beta chain. The sample comes from a study of blood T cell repertoires in COVID-19. With V trimmed by 4 bases and J by 8 bases, 13 bases remained unmatched. Germline CDR1 reads KGHSH; CDR2 reads LQKENI. The CDR3 is 15 residues long. The repertoire was sequenced with immunoSEQ multiplex PCR; TCRdb's copy has only in-frame clones and lacks some. The sample holds about 210,000 clones, about 82% seen once. Sequencing was done on a sample of peripheral blood. The TCR originated in a man aged 45 to 65 with COVID-19, enrolled during active disease. V and J are TRBV18 and TRBJ1-2, with 7 positions matching TRBD1. CDR3 amino acids: CASSRRDSPLEGYTF. The CDR3, as DNA: TGTGCCAGCTCACGGAGGGACAGCCCCCTGGAGGGCTACACCTTC. Full variable domain (missing parts from reference TRBV18 and TRBJ1-2): NAGVMQNPRHLVRRRGQEARLRCSPMKGHSHVYWYRQLPEEGLKFMVYLQKENIIDESGMPKERFSAEFPKEGPSILRIQQVVRGDSAAYFCASSRRDSPLEGYTFGSGTRLTVV.